This T cell receptor beta chain was found in a study of shared clonotypes between healthy human individuals (dated by TCRdb to about 2020). Study-level background: A couple of women and a few men aged 18 to 49 years were included in the cohort. For each donor, CD4 naive and CD4 memory were each run on three plates, CD8 naive on two plates, and CD8 memory on one plate. Leukapheresis yielded between about 0.9 and 10 billion PBMCs per donor. Different laboratories and diverse techniques were used to prepare libraries and sequence TCR repertoires, to increase sequencing depth and limit assay-specific biases. Blood TCR repertoires of five healthy adults were deeply sequenced to estimate repertoire size and the extent of clonotype sharing between individuals.

The germline V gene (reference sequence) provides CDR1 SEHNR and CDR2 FQNEAQ. V is reduced by 4 bases and J by 2 bases, leaving a spacing of 15 bases between them. The CDR3 covers 17 residues, taking in both the cysteine and the phenylalanine. The kept DNA is CDR3 alone, 51 bases in frame from the first base. The study at large found these results: Compared with non-shared clonotypes, the clonotypes found in all four sorted-subset donors had higher generation probabilities. Sampling was limited to blood, and TCR repertoires in tissue likely differ from TCR repertoires in blood. Naive subsets generally had larger estimated clonotype richness than memory subsets. Sharing across a handful of donors was observed for around 5% of naive CD4, under 4% of naive CD8, 2% to 2.5% of memory CD4, and around 0.44% of memory CD8 clonotypes. Pairwise subsampling led to the expectation that sequencing depth would affect the degree of clonotype sharing among donors. The genetic and exposure-history diversity represented was limited by the small number of donors. Rarefaction of sorted-subset datasets indicated incomplete sequencing despite the large sequencing depth.

Using the deep immunoSEQ assay, TCR CDR3 regions were amplified from genomic DNA by multiplex PCR. Genomic DNA extracted from each cell subset was distributed evenly over all wells of several immunoSEQ 96-well plates, and each plate served as one replicate. For sorted subsets, roughly 200 ng of genomic DNA, equivalent to about 30,000 T cell genomes, went into each replicate PCR. The purified libraries were quantified using a Qubit 3.0 fluorometer, sized with a Bioanalyzer 2100, and then quantified again using the KAPA Library Quantification kit. A separate single-read 150-cycle Illumina NextSeq 550 flow cell was used to sequence each immunoSEQ 96-well plate. The paper's data handling went like this. The immunoSEQ output contained only junctional sequences without quality scores, so filtering could not match that applied to full-length reads. Sequences were annotated with PyIR, a Python wrapper for IgBLAST v1.9, using IMGT germline references to assign V/J genes and CDR3. Reads with weak V/J assignments (E-value above 1e-6), missing CDR3, stop codons, out-of-frame junctions, or ambiguous translated residues were removed. A V3J clonotype was defined by an identical inferred V gene, J gene, and CDR3 amino acid sequence. The percentage overlap between two repertoires was calculated by dividing the number of shared unique clonotypes by the size of the smaller repertoire. Repertoire richness was assessed with RTK rarefaction, the Chao1 estimator, and Recon v2.1 estimates of unobserved clonotypes. Generation probabilities for all TCRbeta clonotypes obtained by the gDNA method from a handful of donors were computed using OLGA. This is the immuneACCESS table as TCRdb keeps it, with only in-frame sequences that have V and J called. A part of the clones is gone; compared with another copy, unresolved V genes explain less than half, and the rest is unexplained. V, J and clone size were drawn from that table, and D and trimming were deduced from the DNA. The sample yields roughly 2 million clones; roughly 94% were counted once. The leading ten clones occupy about 0.13% of the sample.

To note about this clone: Its antigen remains unidentified. There are no base qualities to consult, and no much larger clone falls within one base.

Healthy HIV-negative adults with no recently reported acute infections or vaccinations were included as donors. Every donor was a Caucasian adult living in Nashville, Tennessee, USA. CD4+ T cells were enriched by magnetic negative selection; naive cells were then positively selected on CD45RA, and the negative fraction formed the memory subset. After blood collection by leukapheresis, PBMCs were isolated using Ficoll-Histopaque density gradient centrifugation and then cryopreserved in the vapor phase of liquid nitrogen. Analytical flow cytometry was used to check the purity and quantity of each magnetically sorted T cell population. Genomic DNA was isolated from every sorted fraction and measured by UV absorbance on a Nanodrop 2000c.

The sample was naive CD4+ T cells sorted from blood. The cell subset or site label here, explained by the study, means: CD45RA+ positively selected. The chain couples TRBV7-9 to TRBJ2-6; TRBD1 is a possible D gene, resting on 6 matching bases. This TCR was sampled from a man between 18 and 35 years old in good health. This receptor has the CDR3 CASSSYTGSPGANVLTF. The DNA sequence reads TGTGCCAGCAGCTCGTACACAGGGTCCCCTGGGGCCAACGTCCTGACTTTC.